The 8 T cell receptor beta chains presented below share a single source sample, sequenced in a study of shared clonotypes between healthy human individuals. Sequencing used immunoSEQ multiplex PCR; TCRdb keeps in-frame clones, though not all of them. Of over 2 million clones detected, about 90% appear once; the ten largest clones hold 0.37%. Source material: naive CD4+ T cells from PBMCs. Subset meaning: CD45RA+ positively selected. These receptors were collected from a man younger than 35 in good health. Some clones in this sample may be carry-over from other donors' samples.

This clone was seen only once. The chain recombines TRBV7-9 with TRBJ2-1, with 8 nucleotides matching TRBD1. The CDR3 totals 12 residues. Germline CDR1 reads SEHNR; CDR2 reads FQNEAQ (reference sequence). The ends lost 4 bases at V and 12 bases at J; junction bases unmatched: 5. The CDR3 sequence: CASSSGQGRQFF. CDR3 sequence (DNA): TGTGCCAGCAGCTCCGGACAGGGAAGGCAGTTCTTC. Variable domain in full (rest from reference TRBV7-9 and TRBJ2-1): DTGVSQNPRHKITKRGQNVTFRCDPISEHNRLYWYRQTLGQGPEFLTYFQNEAQLEKSRLLSDRFSAERPKGSFSTLEIQRTEQGDSAMYLCASSSGQGRQFFGPGTRLTVL.

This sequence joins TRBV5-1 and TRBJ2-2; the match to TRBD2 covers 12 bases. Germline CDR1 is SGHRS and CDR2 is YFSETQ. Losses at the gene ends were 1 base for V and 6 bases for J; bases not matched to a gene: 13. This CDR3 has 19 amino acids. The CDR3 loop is CASSLTGPTSGRSAGELFF. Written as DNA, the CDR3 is TGCGCCAGCAGCTTGACAGGGCCAACTAGCGGGAGGTCGGCCGGGGAGCTGTTTTTT. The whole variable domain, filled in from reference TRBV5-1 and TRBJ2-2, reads KAGVTQTPRYLIKTRGQQVTLSCSPISGHRSVSWYQQTPGQGLQFLFEYFSETQRNKGNFPGRFSGRQFSNSRSEMNVSTLELGDSALYLCASSLTGPTSGRSAGELFFGEGSRLTVL.

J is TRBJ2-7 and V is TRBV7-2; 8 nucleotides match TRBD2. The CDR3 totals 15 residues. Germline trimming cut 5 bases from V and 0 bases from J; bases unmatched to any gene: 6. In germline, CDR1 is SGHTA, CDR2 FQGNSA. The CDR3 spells CASSVSGSSSYEQYF. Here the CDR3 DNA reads TGTGCCAGCAGCGTGAGCGGGAGTAGCTCCTACGAGCAGTACTTC.

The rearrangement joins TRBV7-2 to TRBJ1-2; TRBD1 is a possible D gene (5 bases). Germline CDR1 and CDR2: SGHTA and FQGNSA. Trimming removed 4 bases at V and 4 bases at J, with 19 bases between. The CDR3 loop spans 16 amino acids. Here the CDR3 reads CASSSAGQAWGYGYTF. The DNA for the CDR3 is TGTGCCAGCAGCTCCGCCGGACAAGCCTGGGGCTATGGCTACACCTTC.

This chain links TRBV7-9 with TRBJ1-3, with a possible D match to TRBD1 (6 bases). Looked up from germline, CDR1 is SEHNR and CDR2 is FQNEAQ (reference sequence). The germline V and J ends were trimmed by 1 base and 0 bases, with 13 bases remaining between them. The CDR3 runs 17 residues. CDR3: CASSLGKDRSSGNTIYF. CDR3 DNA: TGTGCCAGCAGCTTAGGAAAGGACAGAAGCTCTGGAAACACCATATATTTT.

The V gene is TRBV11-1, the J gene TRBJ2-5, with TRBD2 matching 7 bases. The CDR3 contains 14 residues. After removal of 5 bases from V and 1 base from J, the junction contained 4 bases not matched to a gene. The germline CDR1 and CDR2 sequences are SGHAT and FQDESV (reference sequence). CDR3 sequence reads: CASSTRLAQETQYF. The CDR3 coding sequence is TGTGCCAGCAGCACAAGACTAGCCCAAGAGACCCAGTACTTC.

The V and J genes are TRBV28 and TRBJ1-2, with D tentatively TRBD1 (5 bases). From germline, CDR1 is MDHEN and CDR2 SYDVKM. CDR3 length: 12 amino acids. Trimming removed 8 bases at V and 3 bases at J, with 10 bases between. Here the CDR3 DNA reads TGTGCCAGCGGGGGACTCGACTATGGCTACACCTTC. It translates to CASGGLDYGYTF.

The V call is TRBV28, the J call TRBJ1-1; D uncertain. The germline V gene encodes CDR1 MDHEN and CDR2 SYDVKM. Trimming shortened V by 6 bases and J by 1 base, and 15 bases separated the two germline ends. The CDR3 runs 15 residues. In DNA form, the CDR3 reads TGTGCCAGCAGCTACAATTGGAAACAGAACACTGAAGCTTTCTTT. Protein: CASSYNWKQNTEAFF.